This T cell receptor (beta chain) was recovered during a study of blood T cell repertoires in COVID-19 (dated by TCRdb to 2020 to 2022). Background for the entire study: The collaborator samples originated in the United States, Italy and Spain and spanned the acute and convalescent phases of COVID-19. The prospective study material was composed of cDNA or gDNA derived from T cells, B-cell-depleted T cells, or PBMCs. A freely available public database, intended as a resource for researchers studying the immune response to SARS-CoV-2, is where the repertoires were released. Where available, HLA class I and class II types were obtained from metadata supplied by the sample provider rather than from assay-based typing. The sample metadata nearly always contained a de-identified subject ID, COVID-19 status, age in years and sex. The samples were drawn from two sources: the first 160 participants of the ongoing ImmuneRACE study, and 1,254 subjects contributed by 6 global collaborators. The dataset comprised deeply sampled blood TCRbeta repertoires from subjects exposed to, actively infected with, or recovered from COVID-19.

Whole blood was collected in K2EDTA tubes by collaborating institutions according to the institutions' own protocols. For TCRbeta analysis, collaborators shipped samples in one of three forms: frozen whole blood, isolated PBMCs, or DNA extracted from either of those sample types. TCRbeta CDR3 regions were amplified from genomic DNA by means of the immunoSEQ Assay, a bias-controlled multiplex PCR. The original methods were these. Within the assay, amplification of reference gene primers was used to estimate how many nucleated cells each sample contained. To quantify the absolute abundance of each unique TCRbeta CDR3 rearrangement, sequence reads were collapsed and filtered. For each sample, productive Simpson clonality was calculated by taking the square root of Simpson's diversity index across productive rearrangements. Here the immuneACCESS table is served through TCRdb, limited to in-frame sequences with V and J called. Missing clones are a known gap in these copies; in checked studies unresolved V genes cover under half, and the rest lacks a known reason. That table furnishes V, J and clone size, whereas the DNA furnished D and trimming. The sample table lists roughly 52,000 clones, 86% of them with a count of one. Of the sample, about 22% is held by the ten largest clones.

The research as a whole found: Clinical and demographic metadata were provided uncurated, with the amount varying by source and participant.

As concerns this clone: Its antigen specificity is not known. Base qualities are not provided; no much larger clone lies one nucleotide away.

The cysteine opens and the phenylalanine closes a CDR3 of 14 amino acids. Only the CDR3 part of the read is kept: 42 bases, read in frame from the first base. As encoded in the germline V gene, CDR1 is MDHEN while CDR2 is SYDVKM. V and J lose 3 bases and 3 bases, and a span of 9 bases separates them. The sequence came from a woman of 80 years or more with acute or convalescent COVID-19. Recombination linked TRBV28 to TRBJ1-5, with no confident D gene call. Material for sequencing was peripheral blood. The DNA is TGTGCCAGCAGTTTGGAGGTATCCAATCAGCCCCAGCATTTT. It codes for CASSLEVSNQPQHF.